Listed below are T cell receptor beta chains from one sample, sequenced in a study of blood T cell repertoires in COVID-19. TCRdb's table, derived via immunoSEQ multiplex PCR, lists solely in-frame clones and lacks some. This table has 30,000 to 40,000 clones, approximately 89% appearing once. The material sequenced was peripheral blood. The receptor source for this set is a man in his 60s with active or convalescent COVID-19. CDR3s include the opening cysteine and the closing phenylalanine or tryptophan. The D gene is left open where the match is weak. Clone size is stated in some rows and not others, as once, few, many or a class when expanded.

j_call d_call clone_size v_call cdr3_aa cdr3_nt
TRBJ1-2 - - TRBV7-9 CASSRDIHGGRTF TGTGCCAGCAGCCGGGACATCCATGGGGGACGCACCTTC
TRBJ1-2 - - TRBV3-1/TRBV3-2 CASSLDRFYGYTF TGTGCCAGCAGCCTAGACAGATTCTATGGCTACACCTTC
TRBJ1-1 - - TRBV5-1 CASSLGNSGNTEAFF TGCGCCAGCAGCTTGGGTAACTCGGGGAACACTGAAGCTTTCTTT
TRBJ1-5 - - TRBV18 CASSPEQGRHQPQHF TGTGCCAGCTCACCAGAGCAGGGTCGGCATCAGCCCCAGCATTTT
TRBJ2-5 - - TRBV5-1 CASSLERPQETQYF TGCGCCAGCAGCTTGGAGCGGCCACAAGAGACCCAGTACTTC
TRBJ1-1 TRBD1 few TRBV27 CASGKTGSFRTEAFF TGTGCCAGCGGTAAGACAGGGAGTTTCAGAACTGAAGCTTTCTTT
TRBJ1-1 - - TRBV30 CAWIGEEGTEAFF TGTGCCTGGATAGGCGAAGAGGGCACTGAAGCTTTCTTT
TRBJ1-1 - once TRBV19 CASSISGTLDTEAFF TGTGCCAGTAGTATTTCCGGGACACTAGACACTGAAGCTTTCTTT
TRBJ1-2 - - TRBV12-5 CASALENYGYTF TGTGCTAGTGCACTCGAGAACTATGGCTACACCTTC
TRBJ2-3 - - TRBV12-3/TRBV12-4 CASTRTDTQYF TGTGCCAGCACCAGGACAGATACGCAGTATTTT
TRBJ1-1 - - TRBV4-1 CASSQGTVRNTEAFF TGCGCCAGCAGCCAAGGGACTGTAAGGAACACTGAAGCTTTCTTT
TRBJ1-5 - once TRBV7-9 CASTPGGSNQPQHF TGTGCCAGCACCCCAGGCGGGTCCAATCAGCCCCAGCATTTT
TRBJ1-5 - - TRBV6-6 CASSRYSRAYSNQPQHF TGTGCCAGCAGTCGATATAGTAGAGCTTATAGCAATCAGCCCCAGCATTTT
TRBJ2-5 - - TRBV3-1/TRBV3-2 CASSQAFETQYF TGTGCCAGCAGCCAAGCATTCGAGACCCAGTACTTC
TRBJ1-3 - - TRBV5-4 CASSRERGASNGNTIYF TGTGCCAGCAGCCGCGAGCGGGGGGCTAGTAATGGAAACACCATATATTTT
TRBJ1-6 - - TRBV4-2 CASSQDGISVTGNSPLHF TGTGCCAGCAGCCAAGATGGGATCTCGGTCACGGGGAATTCACCCCTCCACTTT
TRBJ1-1 - few TRBV30 CASGMENTEAFF TGTGCCTCGGGGATGGAGAACACTGAAGCTTTCTTT
TRBJ1-5 TRBD1 - TRBV24-1 CATSDTSGGNNQPQHF TGTGCCACCAGTGACACATCAGGGGGAAACAATCAGCCCCAGCATTTT
TRBJ1-3 TRBD1 - TRBV7-9 CASSLAGQAGNTIYF TGTGCCAGCAGCTTAGCGGGACAGGCTGGAAACACCATATATTTT
TRBJ2-6 - - TRBV5-8 CASSLFQVGANVLTF TGTGCCAGCAGCTTGTTTCAGGTTGGGGCCAACGTCCTGACTTTC
TRBJ1-1 - - TRBV15 CATSRELILNTEAFF TGTGCCACCAGCAGAGAACTGATCTTGAACACTGAAGCTTTCTTT
TRBJ2-1 - - TRBV6-5 CASIGGAVGEQFF TGTGCCAGCATAGGGGGGGCGGTTGGTGAGCAGTTCTTC
TRBJ1-1 - - TRBV12-3/TRBV12-4 CASNLSGAEAFF TGTGCCAGCAACCTATCAGGGGCTGAAGCTTTCTTT
TRBJ2-1 TRBD2 few TRBV11-2 CASSGLAGGSSYNEQFF TGTGCCAGCAGTGGCCTAGCGGGAGGAAGCTCCTACAATGAGCAGTTCTTC
TRBJ2-1 TRBD2 - TRBV29-1 CSGTSGQGYSSSYNEQFF TGCAGCGGAACTAGCGGGCAAGGATATTCAAGCTCCTACAATGAGCAGTTCTTC
TRBJ1-2 TRBD1 - TRBV4-3 CASSQDWTGLYGYTF TGCGCCAGCAGCCAAGATTGGACAGGGCTCTATGGCTACACCTTC
TRBJ2-1 - - TRBV11-3 CASSPNAGPYNEQFF TGTGCCAGCAGCCCGAATGCGGGGCCCTACAATGAGCAGTTCTTC
TRBJ2-2 - - TRBV29-1 CSVEDGGGGDGELFF TGCAGCGTTGAAGATGGCGGAGGGGGGGACGGGGAGCTGTTTTTT
TRBJ1-1 - - TRBV28 CASRTGGNTEAFF TGTGCCAGCCGTACGGGGGGGAACACTGAAGCTTTCTTT
TRBJ1-1 - - TRBV6-5 CASLERMNTEAFF TGTGCCAGCCTGGAGAGGATGAACACTGAAGCTTTCTTT
TRBJ1-5 - - TRBV30 CAWSSGDNQPQHF TGTGCCTGGAGTTCAGGGGACAATCAGCCCCAGCATTTT
TRBJ1-2 TRBD1 - TRBV7-6 CASSLESGQGAKGYTF TGTGCCAGCAGCTTAGAGTCTGGACAGGGGGCTAAAGGCTACACCTTC
TRBJ2-3 TRBD2 - TRBV19 CASRATSRDTQYF TGTGCCAGTAGGGCGACTAGCAGAGATACGCAGTATTTT
TRBJ2-5 - - TRBV5-1 CASSIQETQYF TGCGCCAGCAGCATACAAGAGACCCAGTACTTC
TRBJ1-2 - - TRBV19 CASSWLGAPEGYTF TGTGCCAGTAGTTGGCTTGGGGCTCCGGAGGGCTACACCTTC
TRBJ2-1 - - TRBV9 CASSVESVYNEQFF TGTGCCAGCAGCGTAGAATCCGTATACAATGAGCAGTTCTTC
TRBJ2-3 - - TRBV7-8 CASSLAGERTDTQYF TGTGCCAGCAGCTTAGCGGGAGAGAGGACAGATACGCAGTATTTT
TRBJ1-2 TRBD1 - TRBV3-1/TRBV3-2 CASSPRQGITNYGYTF TGTGCCAGCAGCCCACGACAGGGGATTACTAACTATGGCTACACCTTC
TRBJ2-2 TRBD2 - TRBV6-5 CASRNIAGSTGELFF TGTGCCAGCAGGAATATAGCGGGATCCACCGGGGAGCTGTTTTTT
TRBJ2-2 TRBD2 - TRBV28 CASSLSSGSVRELFF TGTGCCAGCAGTCTCTCCAGCGGGAGTGTCAGGGAGCTGTTTTTT
TRBJ1-2 - - TRBV18 CASSPDSNYGYTF TGTGCCAGCTCACCGGACAGTAACTATGGCTACACCTTC
TRBJ2-2 TRBD1 - TRBV27 CASSPDRGAYTGELFF TGTGCCAGCAGTCCTGACAGGGGGGCGTACACCGGGGAGCTGTTTTTT
TRBJ1-1 TRBD1 - TRBV7-9 CASSLAGQGPTEAFF TGTGCCAGCAGCTTGGCCGGACAGGGGCCCACTGAAGCTTTCTTT
TRBJ1-3 - - TRBV3-1/TRBV3-2 CASSQGGVSGNTIYF TGTGCCAGCAGCCAAGGGGGGGTGTCTGGAAACACCATATATTTT